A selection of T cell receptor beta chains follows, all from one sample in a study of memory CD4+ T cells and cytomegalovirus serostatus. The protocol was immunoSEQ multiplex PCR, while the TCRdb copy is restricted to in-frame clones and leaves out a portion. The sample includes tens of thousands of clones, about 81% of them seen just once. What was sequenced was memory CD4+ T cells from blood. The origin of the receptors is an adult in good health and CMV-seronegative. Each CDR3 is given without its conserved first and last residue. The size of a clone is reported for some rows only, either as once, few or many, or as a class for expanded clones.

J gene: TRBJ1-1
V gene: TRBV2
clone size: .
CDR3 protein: ASCGLYGSTEAF

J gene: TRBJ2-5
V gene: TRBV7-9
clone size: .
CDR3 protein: ASSSISGGRGETQY

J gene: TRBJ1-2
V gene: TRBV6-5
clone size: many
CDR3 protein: ASRLQGFGYT

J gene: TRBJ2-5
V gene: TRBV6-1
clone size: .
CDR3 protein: ASSETVTQY

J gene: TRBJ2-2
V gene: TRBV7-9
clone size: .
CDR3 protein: ASSLGRNTGELF

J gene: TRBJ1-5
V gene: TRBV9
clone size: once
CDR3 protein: ASSVVSDSSNQPQH

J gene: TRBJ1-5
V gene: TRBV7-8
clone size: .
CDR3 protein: ASSLVENQPQH

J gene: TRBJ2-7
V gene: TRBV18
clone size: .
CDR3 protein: ASSKRRSDEQY

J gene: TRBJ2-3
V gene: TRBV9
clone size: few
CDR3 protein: ASSLTPGERGTSDTQY

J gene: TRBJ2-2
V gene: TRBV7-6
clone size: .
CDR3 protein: ASSLAAGQGSGELF

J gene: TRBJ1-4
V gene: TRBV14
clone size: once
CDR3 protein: ASSQKQGAGEKLF

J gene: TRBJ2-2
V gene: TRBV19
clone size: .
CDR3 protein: ASSPGTGRNTGELF

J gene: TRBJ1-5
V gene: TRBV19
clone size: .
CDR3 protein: ASSIDGTDQPQH

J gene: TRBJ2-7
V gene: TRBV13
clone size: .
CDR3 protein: ASSFPRAGGAYEQY

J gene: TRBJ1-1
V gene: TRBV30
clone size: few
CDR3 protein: AWSWLGNTEAF

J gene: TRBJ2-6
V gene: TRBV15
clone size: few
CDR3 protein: ATSRVSGANVLT

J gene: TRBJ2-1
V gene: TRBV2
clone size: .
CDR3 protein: ASSNKRETEF

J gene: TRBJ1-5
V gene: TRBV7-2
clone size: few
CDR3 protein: ASSPTWNQPQH

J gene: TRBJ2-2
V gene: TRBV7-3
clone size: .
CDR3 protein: ASSGDSGGELF

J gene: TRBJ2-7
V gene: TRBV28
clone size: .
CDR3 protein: ASSLAQGLGSYEQY

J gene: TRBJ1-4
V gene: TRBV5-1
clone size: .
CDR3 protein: ASSFGTGAGSNEKLF

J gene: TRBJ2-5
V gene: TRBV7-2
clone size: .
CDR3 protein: ASSPQTGYQETQY

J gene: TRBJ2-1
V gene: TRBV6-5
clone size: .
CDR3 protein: ASRREGGEQF

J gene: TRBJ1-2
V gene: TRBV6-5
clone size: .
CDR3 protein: ASSYSRAGDNYGYT

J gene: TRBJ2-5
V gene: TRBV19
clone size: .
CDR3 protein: ASSPWLRGKKETQY

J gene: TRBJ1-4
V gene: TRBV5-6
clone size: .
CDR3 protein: ASSLGGTGGEKLF

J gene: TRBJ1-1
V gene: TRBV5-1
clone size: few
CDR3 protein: ASASDSTTEAF

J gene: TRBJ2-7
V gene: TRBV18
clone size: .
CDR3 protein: ASSQNRAEQY

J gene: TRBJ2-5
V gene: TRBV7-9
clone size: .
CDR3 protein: ASSFGTGGIETQY

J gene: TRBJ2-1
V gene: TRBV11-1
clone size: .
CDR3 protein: ASSSGQGGTNEQF

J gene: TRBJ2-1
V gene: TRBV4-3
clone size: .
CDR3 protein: ASSQGDRPDEQF

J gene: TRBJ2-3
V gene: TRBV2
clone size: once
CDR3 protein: ASSGEGTQY

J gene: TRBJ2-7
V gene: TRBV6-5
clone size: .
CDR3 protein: ASRPNLPGHEQY

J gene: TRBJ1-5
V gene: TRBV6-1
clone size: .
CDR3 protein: ASSPGGLGNQPQH

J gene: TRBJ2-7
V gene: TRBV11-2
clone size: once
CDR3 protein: ASTLWTVSYEQY

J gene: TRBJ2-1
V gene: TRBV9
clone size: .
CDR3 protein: ASSAGTGDSVVKGGGGNEQF

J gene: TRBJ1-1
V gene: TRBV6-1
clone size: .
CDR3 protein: ASTLGGRNTEAF

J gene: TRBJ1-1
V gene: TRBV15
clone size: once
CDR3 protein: ATSRVTGAEAF

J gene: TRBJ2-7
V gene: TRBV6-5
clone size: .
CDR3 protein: ASNWADRED

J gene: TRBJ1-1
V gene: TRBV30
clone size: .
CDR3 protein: AWTTLAGASSAF

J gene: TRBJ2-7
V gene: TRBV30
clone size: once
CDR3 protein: AWSGTYEQY

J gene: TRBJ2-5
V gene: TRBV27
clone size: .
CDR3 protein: ASSWAHQETQY

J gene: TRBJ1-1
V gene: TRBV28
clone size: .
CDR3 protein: ASRLGSMNTEAF

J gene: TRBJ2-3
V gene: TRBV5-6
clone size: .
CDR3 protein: ASRTYFGAGFTDTQY

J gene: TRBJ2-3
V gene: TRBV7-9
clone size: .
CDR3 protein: ASSLLRVITDTQY

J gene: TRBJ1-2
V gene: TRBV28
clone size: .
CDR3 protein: ASRGRDYGYT

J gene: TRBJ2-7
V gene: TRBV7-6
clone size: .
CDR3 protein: ASSLFSRDLSSGRADEQY

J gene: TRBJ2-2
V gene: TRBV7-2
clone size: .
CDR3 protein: ASSLQASGYTGELF

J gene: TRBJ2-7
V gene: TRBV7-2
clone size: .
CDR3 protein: ASSQDRELEQY

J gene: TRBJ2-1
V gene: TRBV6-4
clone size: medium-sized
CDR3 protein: ASSEQGPGEQF